These 6 T cell receptor beta chains originate from one sample sequenced in a study of CD8 T cells in ankylosing spondylitis. TCRdb independently ran MiXCR on the 5' RACE reads; one entry per CDR3 protein. The table shows under 550,000 distinct CDR3 sequences, with approximately 26% occurring only once. The study, taken as a whole, reports: In ankylosing spondylitis blood, a motif of roughly 8 highly homologous TCR beta variants appeared characteristic.

The antigens of these receptors remain unknown. Sequencing was done on a sample of blood, either unsorted or a sorted T cell fraction (not recorded which). The receptors originated from a male donor with ankylosing spondylitis.

This clonotype has just a few counts. V gene TRBV6-1 combines with J gene TRBJ2-1, with 9 bases fitting TRBD2. V trimming: 7 bases; J trimming: 3 bases; junction bases outside the gene matches: 10. The CDR3 totals 16 residues. The germline CDR1 and CDR2 sequences are MNHNS and SASEGT. This CDR3 is CASTRDSGSDYNEQFF. CDR3 nucleotides: TGTGCCAGCACCCGAGATAGCGGGAGTGACTACAATGAGCAGTTCTTC.

V gene TRBV20-1 combines with J gene TRBJ2-3, with 9 bases lining up with TRBD1. Losses at the gene ends were 5 bases for V and 4 bases for J; bases not matched to a gene: 4. The germline V gene encodes CDR1 DFQATT and CDR2 SNEGSKA (reference sequence). The CDR3 is made up of 13 amino acids. The CDR3 nucleotides read TGCAGTGCTCCCGGGACAGGGTCAGATACGCAGTATTTT. Protein: CSAPGTGSDTQYF.

There are a few counts of this clonotype. The rearrangement uses TRBV11-2 and TRBJ2-4; 7 positions agree with TRBD2. This CDR3 spans 18 amino acids. The J segment lost 0 bases and the V segment lost 5 bases, leaving 13 bases of the junction unmatched. Germline-derived CDR1 and CDR2 are SGHAT and FQNNGV. CDR3 in amino acids: CASSLTSAGTIAKNIQYF. CDR3 coding DNA: TGTGCCAGCAGCCTCACCTCAGCGGGGACCATAGCCAAAAACATTCAGTACTTC.

This clonotype was observed at least ten times. The genes are TRBV12-3 or TRBV12-4 and TRBJ2-1, with TRBD2 matching 8 bases. This CDR3 is built from 14 residues. J was trimmed by 4 bases and V by 5 bases; bases with no gene match: 4. The CDR3 coding sequence is TGTGCCAGCAGTCCGCCGGGAGGGTACAATGAGCAGTTCTTC. Its protein is CASSPPGGYNEQFF.

The chain combines TRBV20-1 with TRBJ1-4; D gene uncertain. The CDR3 sequence is 13 residues long. CDR1 and CDR2 from the germline V gene are DFQATT and SNEGSKA (reference sequence). With 6 bases removed from V and 0 bases from J, the gap between germline ends came to 8 bases. The CDR3 reads CSAGPTTNEKLFF. As DNA, the CDR3 is TGCAGTGCCGGACCGACAACTAATGAAAAACTGTTTTTT.

This clonotype came up a few times. The chain has TRBV5-1 and TRBJ2-1; tentative D call: TRBD2 (6 bases). This CDR3 region has 13 residues. V lost 3 bases and J lost 8, with 12 bases in between. Germline V CDR1 and CDR2: SGHRS, YFSETQ. Here the CDR3 reads CASSWDWGDEQFF. The CDR3 region has the DNA TGCGCCAGCAGCTGGGACTGGGGCGATGAGCAGTTCTTC. The whole variable domain, remainder taken from reference TRBV5-1 and TRBJ2-1, is KAGVTQTPRYLIKTRGQQVTLSCSPISGHRSVSWYQQTPGQGLQFLFEYFSETQRNKGNFPGRFSGRQFSNSRSEMNVSTLELGDSALYLCASSWDWGDEQFFGPGTRLTVL.